This T cell receptor (beta chain) was profiled in a study of T-cell reconstitution after alpha-beta-depleted transplantation in children. This clonotype occurred a few times. TCRbeta library preparation incorporated unique molecular identifiers. TCRdb ran MiXCR on the PCR reads and lists one entry per CDR3 protein. Here the sample spans just under 550,000 distinct CDR3 sequences, roughly 18% being singletons. Trimming cost V 2 bases and J 4 bases, with 12 bases left between them. The CDR3 spans 14 residues. Germline V lookup: CDR1 SGHRS, CDR2 YFSETQ. This material consisted of PBMCs from the stem cell graft donor, taken from the stem cell graft. The source of this sequence is a human donor who donated a stem cell graft to a child with acute lymphoblastic leukemia. The chain carries TRBV5-1 and TRBJ1-1, with D unclear. DNA for the CDR3: TGCGCCAGCAGCTTTGGCTCATCGGCCACTGAAGCTTTCTTT. It is translated as CASSFGSSATEAFF.